The clone carrying this T cell receptor (beta chain) was observed many times. As yet, its antigen is unknown. Thyroid ultrasound and orbital computed tomography, with clinical symptoms and serum thyroxine and TRAb, informed diagnoses. The investigators amplified TCR beta CDR3 regions from RNA transcripts. The TCR CDR3 first-round RT-PCR relied on the HTBI primer set. Each CDR3 protein gets one entry after TCRdb re-called the multiplex PCR reads with MiXCR. The repertoire has 600,000 or so distinct CDR3 sequences, about 16% of them found once; the top ten carry around 3.9%. The data derive from a study of T cells in Graves' hyperthyroidism and ophthalmopathy. At the level of the study: Before treatment of any kind, peripheral blood was taken at initial diagnosis.

Findings of the study overall: For ophthalmopathy, model prediction preceded onset by a median about 6.2 months. A model built on 13 V-J features separated ophthalmopathy from stable hyperthyroidism.

Looked up from germline, CDR1 is KGHSH and CDR2 is LQKENI. CDR3 length equals 14 residues. V was cut by 2 bases and J by 0 bases, with 7 bases left in between. The TCR comes from a woman in her twenties or thirties with Graves' hyperthyroidism. The J gene is TRBJ2-5, the V gene TRBV18; D gene unclear. Material: blood. The CDR3 is CASSPGTYQETQYF. CDR3 nucleotides: TGTGCCAGCTCACCAGGCACCTACCAAGAGACCCAGTACTTC.